This entry lists 5 T cell receptor beta chains sequenced from one sample in a study of CD8+ T cells in alopecia areata. Extracted RNA was reverse transcribed into cDNA, the sequencing template. The data were produced by immunoSEQ multiplex PCR, yet TCRdb's version contains in-frame clones alone and is incomplete. The repertoire has fewer than 350,000 clones, about three fifths of them found once; the top ten carry under 2%. Treatment: oral pan-JAK inhibitor, 5-10 mg twice daily. This specimen was CD4+ T cells sorted from blood, taken at week 24, from a patient treated with tofacitinib. The receptors here all came from a human donor with alopecia areata.

This sequence joins TRBV4-2 and TRBJ2-3; tentatively, D is TRBD1 (6 bases). This CDR3 has 15 residues. The germline gives CDR1 LGHNA, CDR2 YNFKEQ. V was cut by 1 base and J by 0 bases, with 8 bases left in between. CDR3 amino acids: CASSQVQGSTDTQYF. Written as DNA, the CDR3 is TGTGCCAGCAGCCAAGTACAGGGTAGCACAGATACGCAGTATTTT.

In this sample, this clone turned up a few times. The chain couples TRBV4-1 to TRBJ1-2; 10 nucleotides match TRBD1. CDR3 length: 14 amino acids. V trimming: 3 bases; J trimming: 6 bases; junction bases outside the gene matches: 4. Germline V gene sequence: CDR1 MGHRA, CDR2 YSYEKL. The chain's CDR3 is CASSQSGQGHGYTF. CDR3 sequence (DNA): TGCGCCAGCAGCCAGTCGGGACAGGGGCATGGCTACACCTTC.

This chain joins TRBV29-1 and TRBJ2-2; weak D call: TRBD1 (6 bases). Germline CDR1 and CDR2: SQVTM and ANQGSEA. The CDR3 is made up of 13 amino acids. Trimming pared 4 bases from V and 5 bases from J, leaving 11 bases between. The CDR3 coding sequence is TGCAGCGTTGTGACAGGCCGTACCGGGGAGCTGTTTTTT. Encoded protein: CSVVTGRTGELFF.

The genes are TRBV29-1 and TRBJ1-1; TRBD1 is a possible D gene (6 bases). The CDR3 totals 13 residues. Trimming pared 7 bases from V and 5 bases from J, leaving 17 bases between. Per the germline V gene, CDR1 is SQVTM and CDR2 is ANQGSEA. The CDR3 region has the DNA TGCAGCGGCCGCCAGGGGCTCGGGACTGAAGCTTTCTTT. Translated, it gives CSGRQGLGTEAFF.

The V call is TRBV5-1, the J call TRBJ1-2; tentative D call: TRBD1 (6 bases). The germline CDR1 and CDR2 sequences are SGHRS and YFSETQ. V lost 3 bases, J lost 8 bases, and 14 bases lay in between. CDR3 length: 13 residues. CDR3 in amino acids: CASSSAQGTGYTF. For the CDR3, the DNA is TGCGCCAGCAGCTCGGCCCAGGGGACGGGCTACACCTTC.